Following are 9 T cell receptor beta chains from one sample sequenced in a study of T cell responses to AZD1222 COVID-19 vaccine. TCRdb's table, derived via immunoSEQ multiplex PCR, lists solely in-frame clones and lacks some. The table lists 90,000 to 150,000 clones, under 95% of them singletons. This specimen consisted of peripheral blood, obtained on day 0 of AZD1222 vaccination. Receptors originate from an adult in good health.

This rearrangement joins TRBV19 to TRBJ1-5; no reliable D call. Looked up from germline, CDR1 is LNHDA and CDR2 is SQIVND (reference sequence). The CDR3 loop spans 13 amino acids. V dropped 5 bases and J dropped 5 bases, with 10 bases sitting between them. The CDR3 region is CASSGAWHQPQHF. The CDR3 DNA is TGTGCCAGTAGTGGCGCTTGGCATCAGCCCCAGCATTTT.

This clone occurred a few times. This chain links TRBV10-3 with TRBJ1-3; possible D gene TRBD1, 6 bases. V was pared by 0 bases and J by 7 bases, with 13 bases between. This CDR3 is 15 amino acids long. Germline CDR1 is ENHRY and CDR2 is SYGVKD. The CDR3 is CAISESRGLSNTIYF. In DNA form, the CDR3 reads TGTGCCATCAGTGAGTCTCGGGGGCTTAGTAACACCATATATTTT.

The chain's CDR3 is CASRLRDSDRSNQPQHF. In DNA form, the CDR3 reads TGCGCCAGCAGGTTACGGGACAGTGATCGGAGCAATCAGCCCCAGCATTTT. The rearrangement links TRBV23-1 to TRBJ1-5, with 7 bases lining up with TRBD1. TRBV23-1 carries the ORF label, with uncertain function. CDR3 size: 17 residues. With V trimmed by 6 bases and J by 1 base, 12 bases remained unmatched.

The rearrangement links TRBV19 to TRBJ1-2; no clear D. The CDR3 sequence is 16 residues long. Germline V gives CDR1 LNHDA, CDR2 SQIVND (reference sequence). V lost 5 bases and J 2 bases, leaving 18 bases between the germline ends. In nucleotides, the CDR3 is TGTGCCAGTAGTGAAGGTCTCTCCCAGCGGAACTATGGCTACACCTTC. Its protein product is CASSEGLSQRNYGYTF.

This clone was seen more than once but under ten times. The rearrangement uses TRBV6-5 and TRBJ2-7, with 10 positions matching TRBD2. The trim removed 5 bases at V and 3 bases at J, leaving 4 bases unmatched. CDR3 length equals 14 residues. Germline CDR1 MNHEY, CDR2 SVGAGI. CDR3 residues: CASSPRTSGYEQYF. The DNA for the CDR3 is TGTGCCAGCAGTCCAAGGACTAGCGGCTACGAGCAGTACTTC.

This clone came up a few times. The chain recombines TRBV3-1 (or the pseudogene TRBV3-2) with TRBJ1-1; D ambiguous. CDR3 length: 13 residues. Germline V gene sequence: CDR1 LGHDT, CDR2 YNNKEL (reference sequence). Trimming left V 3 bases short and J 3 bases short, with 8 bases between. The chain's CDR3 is CASSHGFHTEAFF. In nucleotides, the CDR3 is TGTGCCAGCAGCCACGGATTCCACACTGAAGCTTTCTTT.

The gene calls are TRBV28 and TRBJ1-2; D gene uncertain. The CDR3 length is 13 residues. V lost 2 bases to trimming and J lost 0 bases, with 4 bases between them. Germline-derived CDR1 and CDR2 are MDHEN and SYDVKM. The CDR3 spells CASSLTTNYGYTF. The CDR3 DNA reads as TGTGCCAGCAGTTTAACTACTAACTATGGCTACACCTTC.

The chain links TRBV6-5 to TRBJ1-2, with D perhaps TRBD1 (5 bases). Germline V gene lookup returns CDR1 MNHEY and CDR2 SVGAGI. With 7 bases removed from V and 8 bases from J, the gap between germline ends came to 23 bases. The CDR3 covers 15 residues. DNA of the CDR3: TGTGCCAGCACCCCGATAGGCTGGGCAGGGAACGGCTACACCTTC. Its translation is CASTPIGWAGNGYTF.

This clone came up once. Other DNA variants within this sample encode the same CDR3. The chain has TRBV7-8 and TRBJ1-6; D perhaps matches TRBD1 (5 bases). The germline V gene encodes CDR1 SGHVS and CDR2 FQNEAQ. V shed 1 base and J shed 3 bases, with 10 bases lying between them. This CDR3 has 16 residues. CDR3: CASSLVGAGYNSPLHF. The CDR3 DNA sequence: TGTGCCAGCAGCTTAGTCGGGGCCGGCTATAATTCACCCCTCCACTTT.